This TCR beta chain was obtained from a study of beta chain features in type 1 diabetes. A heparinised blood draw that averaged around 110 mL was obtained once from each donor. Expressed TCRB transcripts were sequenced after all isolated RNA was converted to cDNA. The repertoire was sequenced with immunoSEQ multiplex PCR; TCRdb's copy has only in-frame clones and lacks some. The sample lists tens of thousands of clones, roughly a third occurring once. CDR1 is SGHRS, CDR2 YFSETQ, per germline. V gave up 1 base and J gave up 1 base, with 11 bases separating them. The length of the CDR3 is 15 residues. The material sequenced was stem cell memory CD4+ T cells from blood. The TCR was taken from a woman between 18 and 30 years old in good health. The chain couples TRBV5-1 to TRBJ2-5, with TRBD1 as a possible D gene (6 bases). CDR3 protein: CASSLMGRGQETQYF. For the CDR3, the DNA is TGCGCCAGCAGCTTGATGGGCAGGGGCCAAGAGACCCAGTACTTC.